This T cell receptor (beta chain) stems from a study of T cell changes during pregnancy in multiple sclerosis. The table came from immunoSEQ multiplex PCR; TCRdb's copy has only in-frame clones and leaves some out. The sample shows tens of thousands of clones, 89% of them seen only once. The TCR comes from a female donor with multiple sclerosis, enrolled in a pregnancy study. Sequencing used CD8+ T cells from peripheral blood mononuclear cells, obtained in the third trimester of pregnancy.

Here the CDR3 reads CASSNQGAGGSSYEQYF. DNA of the CDR3: TGTGCCAGCAGCAACCAAGGAGCGGGAGGGAGCTCCTACGAGCAGTACTTC. The chain recombines TRBV21-1 with TRBJ2-7; the table assigns TRBD2, which was not confirmed against the DNA. TRBV21-1 is annotated as a pseudogene. CDR3 size: 17 residues.